One and the same sample provided the 27 T cell receptor beta chains below, sequenced in a study of T-cell reconstitution after alpha-beta-depleted transplantation in children. A TCRbeta library incorporating unique molecular identifiers was prepared. TCRdb used MiXCR to reprocess the PCR reads, holding one entry per CDR3 protein. The sample lists just over 950,000 distinct CDR3 sequences; around 30% were seen once. The material was PBMCs, mostly from graft donor cells, obtained 360 days after TCRalphabeta/CD19-depleted stem cell transplant. The origin of the receptors is a boy under three years old who had a stem cell transplant for SCID, so the T cells may come from the graft donor.

This chain joins TRBV5-5 and TRBJ2-3, with D unclear. V lost 3 bases, J lost 4 bases, and 9 bases lay in between. CDR3 size: 13 residues. Germline lookup yields CDR1 SGHKS and CDR2 YYEKEE (reference sequence). CDR3 coding DNA: TGTGCCAGCAGCTCCGACTGGCCAGATACGCAGTATTTT. Translating gives CASSSDWPDTQYF.

The table lists this clonotype with a few counts. The chain has TRBV6-6 and TRBJ1-5; D is ambiguous. Germline CDR1 and CDR2: MNHNY and SVGAGI (reference sequence). The V end lost 2 bases, the J end lost 6 bases, and 8 bases lay between the germline ends. This CDR3 has 13 residues. The CDR3 DNA sequence: TGTGCCAGCAGTTACGAGGGCGGTCAGCCCCAGCATTTT. Its protein product is CASSYEGGQPQHF.

This chain uses TRBV20-1 with TRBJ2-6, with D maybe TRBD1 (6 bases). CDR1 DFQATT and CDR2 SNEGSKA come from the germline V gene (reference sequence). V was cut by 6 bases and J by 0 bases, with 12 bases left in between. The CDR3 runs to 15 residues. The CDR3 spells CSAPRQASGANVLTF. As DNA, the CDR3 is TGCAGTGCGCCTCGACAGGCCTCTGGGGCCAACGTCCTGACTTTC.

This clonotype was detected only a few times. The chain couples TRBV5-1 to TRBJ1-2; tentative D call: TRBD1 (5 bases). The CDR3 has 15 amino acids. Germline lookup yields CDR1 SGHRS and CDR2 YFSETQ. The ends were cut back, 6 bases at V and 4 bases at J, with 19 bases in the middle. The CDR3 sequence: CASNTNEGPSYGYTF. DNA for the CDR3: TGCGCCAGCAACACCAATGAGGGGCCGAGCTATGGCTACACCTTC.

The sample holds a few counts of this clonotype. The chain employs TRBV4-2 and TRBJ2-3; 16 nucleotides agree with TRBD2. Trimming took 4 bases from V and 0 from J; bases not matched to a gene: 4. The CDR3 runs to 18 residues. Germline CDR1 LGHNA, CDR2 YNFKEQ. CDR3 residues: CASSPGTSGGASTDTQYF. CDR3 bases: TGTGCCAGCAGCCCGGGGACTAGCGGGGGGGCTAGCACAGATACGCAGTATTTT.

Only one count was recorded for this clonotype. CDR3 region: CASSLTGSSGTDTQYF. CDR3 sequence (DNA): TGTGCCAGCAGCTTAACCGGGTCTTCAGGCACAGATACGCAGTATTTT. The rearrangement joins TRBV3-1 to TRBJ2-3; D ambiguous. The CDR3 spans 16 residues. The V and J ends lost 5 bases and 1 base respectively, with 16 bases between them. Germline loops: CDR1 LGHDT, CDR2 YNNKEL (reference sequence).

The gene calls are TRBV20-1 and TRBJ2-6; possibly TRBD2 for D (6 bases). The V gene's germline CDR1 is DFQATT and CDR2 SNEGSKA (reference sequence). The CDR3 runs to 16 residues. The CDR3 nucleotides are TGCTGCGCTAGATCAATGGAGGGTAGGGGGGCCAACGTCCTGACTTTC. As protein: CCARSMEGRGANVLTF.

CDR3 DNA: TGCGCCAGCAGCTTGGAGGCGGTAGCGGGGGCCATATACAATGAGCAGTTCTTC. Its translation is CASSLEAVAGAIYNEQFF. V is TRBV5-1 and J is TRBJ2-1, with TRBD2 identical over 9 bases. CDR1 SGHRS and CDR2 YFSETQ come from the germline V gene. The ends lost 0 bases at V and 4 bases at J; junction bases unmatched: 11. The length of the CDR3 is 18 residues.

The chain couples TRBV6-2 or TRBV6-3 to TRBJ2-3, with D possibly TRBD1 on 6 matching bases. The CDR3 extends over 15 amino acids. Per germline, CDR1 MNHEY and CDR2 SVGEGT. V lost 2 bases and J lost 2, with 11 bases in between. The CDR3 DNA reads TGTGCCAGCAGTTACACATGGACAGCCACAGATACGCAGTATTTT. This encodes CASSYTWTATDTQYF.

This clonotype is a singleton in its sample. The rearrangement links TRBV7-2 to TRBJ2-7; the match to TRBD2 covers 9 bases. The CDR3 has 15 residues. From germline, CDR1 is SGHTA and CDR2 FQGNSA. Trimming at V came to 1 base and at J to 4 bases, leaving 5 bases not matched to a gene. CDR3 region: CASSLVGSGGYEQYF. Written as DNA, the CDR3 is TGTGCCAGCAGCTTAGTGGGTAGCGGGGGTTACGAGCAGTACTTC.

The chain combines TRBV7-9 with TRBJ2-4; 14 bases match TRBD2. In germline, CDR1 is SEHNR, CDR2 FQNEAQ (reference sequence). V shed 5 bases and J 9 bases; nucleotides not matched to a gene: 12. The CDR3 loop spans 17 amino acids. CDR3 sequence (DNA): TGTGCCAGCAGCCTAGGACTAGCGGGGGGATATGTCGGCATTCAGTACTTC. Protein product: CASSLGLAGGYVGIQYF.

The chain has TRBV12-3 or TRBV12-4 and TRBJ2-3; tentatively, D is TRBD1 or TRBD2 (5 bases each). Deletions cut 5 bases from V and 2 bases from J, with 14 bases between. This CDR3 has 15 amino acids. CDR3 bases: TGTGCCAGCAGTACGGGACGGTCCCTCACAGATACGCAGTATTTT. It translates to CASSTGRSLTDTQYF.

The V and J genes are TRBV10-3 and TRBJ2-3, with D tentatively TRBD1 or TRBD2 (7 bases each). This CDR3 comprises 16 residues. V lost 10 bases to trimming and J lost 1 base, with 21 bases between them. CDR1 and CDR2 (germline): ENHRY, SYGVKD. CDR3 amino acids: CATGSGTAVRTDTQYF. The CDR3 nucleotides read TGTGCCACTGGGAGCGGGACAGCGGTACGCACAGATACGCAGTATTTT.

The J gene is TRBJ2-7, the V gene TRBV12-3 or TRBV12-4; D is unclear. Trimming removed 1 base at V and 3 bases at J, with 13 bases between. The CDR3 extends over 15 amino acids. The CDR3 sequence: CASSLGPGMNYEQYF. The CDR3 DNA sequence: TGTGCCAGCAGTTTAGGGCCAGGAATGAACTACGAGCAGTACTTC.

The J gene is TRBJ2-5, the V gene TRBV6-2 or TRBV6-3, with D perhaps matching TRBD1 (6 bases). Trimming cost V 7 bases and J 2 bases, with 17 bases left between them. Germline-derived CDR1 and CDR2 are MNHEY and SVGEGT. The CDR3 sequence is 15 residues long. The CDR3 sequence is CASTRWGQLQETQYF. CDR3 DNA sequence: TGTGCCAGCACAAGGTGGGGGCAACTTCAAGAGACCCAGTACTTC.

This clonotype was seen a single time. The chain has TRBV5-6 and TRBJ2-1, with D perhaps TRBD2 (5 bases). Trimming shortened V by 4 bases and J by 10 bases, and 18 bases separated the two germline ends. Germline CDR1 SGHDT, CDR2 YYEEEE. The CDR3 totals 14 residues. CDR3 region: CASSPIPGPGEQFF. The CDR3 DNA is TGTGCCAGCAGCCCTATACCCGGGCCGGGGGAGCAGTTCTTC.

The chain employs TRBV12-3 or TRBV12-4 and TRBJ1-2, with D unresolved. The CDR3 is 11 amino acids. The germline V and J ends were trimmed by 6 bases and 3 bases, with 5 bases remaining between them. CDR3 in DNA: TGTGCCAGCAGATTCCACTATGGCTACACCTTC. Protein product: CASRFHYGYTF.

The genes are TRBV6-2 or TRBV6-3 and TRBJ2-7; 9 bases align to TRBD1. The length of the CDR3 is 15 residues. With 2 bases clipped from V and 2 bases from J, the junction kept 4 bases outside the gene matches. Germline V gives CDR1 MNHEY, CDR2 SVGEGT. CDR3 amino acids: CASSYRGQGPYEQYF. DNA for the CDR3: TGTGCCAGCAGTTACCGCGGACAGGGGCCCTACGAGCAGTACTTC.

The J gene is TRBJ2-7, the V gene TRBV12-3 or TRBV12-4; D not certain. CDR3 size: 14 residues. The V gene lost 2 bases and the J gene lost 5 bases, with 13 bases spanning the gap. The CDR3 DNA reads TGTGCCAGCAGTTTACGCCTCGCCCTTCACGAGCAGTACTTC. Its protein product is CASSLRLALHEQYF.

This clonotype has more than one count but fewer than ten. The chain has TRBV28 and TRBJ1-5; D is unclear. V dropped 3 bases and J dropped 0 bases, with 12 bases sitting between them. The CDR3 has 16 residues. Germline CDR1 is MDHEN and CDR2 is SYDVKM. The CDR3 bases are TGTGCCAGCAGTTTCAGGCCAGCCTATAGCAATCAGCCCCAGCATTTT. Translating gives CASSFRPAYSNQPQHF.

The rearrangement uses TRBV20-1 and TRBJ2-7; 8 positions agree with TRBD1. The trim removed 4 bases at V and 4 bases at J, leaving 9 bases unmatched. Germline CDR1 and CDR2: DFQATT and SNEGSKA (reference sequence). This CDR3 spans 14 amino acids. In nucleotides, the CDR3 is TGCAGTGCTACCAGACAGGGGCCACGGTACGAGCAGTACTTC. Encoded protein: CSATRQGPRYEQYF.

The J gene is TRBJ2-6, the V gene TRBV12-3 or TRBV12-4; D tentatively fits TRBD1 or TRBD2 (6 bases each). The V end was cut by 2 bases, the J end by 0 bases, with 14 bases between. The CDR3 sequence is 18 residues long. CDR3 region: CASSLYSGAVSGANVLTF. The CDR3 nucleotides are TGTGCCAGCAGTTTATACTCGGGGGCCGTCTCTGGGGCCAACGTCCTGACTTTC.

V gene TRBV10-3 combines with J gene TRBJ2-1; TRBD2 agrees at 9 bases. Germline CDR1 and CDR2: ENHRY and SYGVKD. The CDR3 totals 14 residues. Trimming at V came to 4 bases and at J to 3 bases, leaving 1 base not matched to a gene. In DNA, the CDR3 is TGTGCCATCAGTGGACTAGCGGTCTACAATGAGCAGTTCTTC. It translates to CAISGLAVYNEQFF.

Ten or more counts support this clonotype. The V call is TRBV29-1, the J call TRBJ2-1, with D possibly TRBD2 on 6 matching bases. This CDR3 region has 15 residues. Per germline, CDR1 SQVTM and CDR2 ANQGSEA. V dropped 7 bases and J dropped 5 bases, with 21 bases sitting between them. In DNA form, the CDR3 reads TGCAGCGCCCCACGGGGGTTGATGTTGAACAATGAGCAGTTCTTC. It is translated as CSAPRGLMLNNEQFF.

The chain joins TRBV20-1 to TRBJ1-5, with TRBD1 matching 7 bases. This CDR3 region has 15 residues. CDR1 DFQATT and CDR2 SNEGSKA come from the germline V gene (reference sequence). Trimming at V came to 0 bases and at J to 0 bases, leaving 2 bases not matched to a gene. The CDR3 DNA sequence: TGCAGTGCTAGAGAGACAGGGTTTAGCAATCAGCCCCAGCATTTT. Translation: CSARETGFSNQPQHF.

This clonotype was seen a single time. J is TRBJ2-1 and V is TRBV20-1; either TRBD1 or TRBD2 may supply D (5 bases each). There are 15 residues in the CDR3. Germline V gives CDR1 DFQATT, CDR2 SNEGSKA (reference sequence). V was pared by 3 bases and J by 7 bases, with 19 bases between. CDR3 in amino acids: CSARPLGPRQNEQFF. CDR3 nucleotides: TGCAGTGCTAGGCCCCTGGGACCGAGACAGAATGAGCAGTTCTTC.

The chain is built from TRBV4-3 and TRBJ1-2; 9 nucleotides agree with TRBD1. The CDR3 spans 15 residues. Trimming cost V 4 bases and J 2 bases; bases outside gene matches: 5. Per the germline V gene, CDR1 is LGHNA and CDR2 is YSLEER. This CDR3 is CASSPGTGTNYGYTF. In DNA, the CDR3 is TGCGCCAGCAGCCCAGGGACAGGGACCAACTATGGCTACACCTTC.